This T cell receptor (beta chain) stems from a study of blood T cell repertoires in COVID-19. Study-wide context: Samples of COVID-19 (acute and convalescent) were obtained from the United States, Italy and Spain. Nucleic acid was either cDNA or gDNA, and it came from T cells, B-cell-depleted T cells, or PBMCs.

In the authors' workflow: Nucleated cell number was recorded as an estimate derived from reference gene primer amplification. Sequenced by immunoSEQ multiplex PCR; TCRdb stores in-frame clones only, minus some. That table furnishes V, J and clone size, whereas the DNA furnished D and trimming. Counted here are fewer than 250,000 clones, around four fifths occurring once; the ten biggest clones make up just under 20%. Trimming cost V 3 bases and J 8 bases; bases outside gene matches: 7. CDR1 is SGHDN and CDR2 is FVKESK in the germline V gene. This CDR3 has 16 residues. This receptor was identified in a man aged 25-45 years with active or convalescent COVID-19. Sequencing was done on a sample of peripheral blood. This sequence joins TRBV14 and TRBJ2-1; 13 positions agree with TRBD2. CDR3 loop: CASSQLLAGGPDEQFF. The DNA of the CDR3 is TGTGCCAGCAGCCAGTTACTAGCGGGGGGGCCCGATGAGCAGTTCTTC.